The 16 T cell receptor beta chains below all came from one sample that was sequenced in a study of T cells in tuberculosis. Assay: immunoSEQ multiplex PCR; the TCRdb copy retains only in-frame clones and omits some. This table holds about 23,000 clones, around 97% found once. The sequenced material came from PBMCs. These receptors all stem from a donor aged 5 to 30 with latent tuberculosis or without tuberculosis infection.

This sequence joins TRBV27 and TRBJ2-7, with TRBD1 as a possible D gene (5 bases). The CDR3 runs 13 residues. Germline values: CDR1 MNHEY, CDR2 SMNVEV (reference sequence). The V and J ends lost 5 bases and 6 bases respectively, with 14 bases between them. In nucleotides, the CDR3 is TGTGCCAGCAGTCCGACAGTGGCTGGCGAGCAGTACTTC. Its protein is CASSPTVAGEQYF.

The chain is built from TRBV12-5 and TRBJ2-5, with D maybe TRBD1 (5 bases). CDR3 length: 17 amino acids. The germline V gene encodes CDR1 LGHNT and CDR2 FRNRAP. V dropped 5 bases and J dropped 1 base, with 20 bases sitting between them. In DNA form, the CDR3 reads TGTGCTAGTGGTCTATCCTCCTCGACAGTCCGCCAAGAGACCCAGTACTTC. This codes for CASGLSSSTVRQETQYF.

The chain recombines TRBV7-9 with TRBJ1-4; the D gene is possibly TRBD1 (5 bases). CDR3 length: 16 residues. The germline CDR1 and CDR2 sequences are SEHNR and FQNEAQ (reference sequence). V was trimmed by 0 bases and J by 2 bases, leaving 10 bases between them. The CDR3 DNA reads TGTGCCAGCAGCTTAGCCAGGGTGAGTACTAATGAAAAACTGTTTTTT. This gives the protein CASSLARVSTNEKLFF.

The rearrangement uses TRBV2 and TRBJ1-2; TRBD1 matches 7 bases. Germline values: CDR1 SNHLY, CDR2 FYNNEI. After removal of 7 bases from V and 8 bases from J, the junction contained 13 bases not matched to a gene. The CDR3 totals 14 residues. DNA for the CDR3: TGTGCCAGCACCCAGAGGGGGCAGGGCAGGGGCTACACCTTC. Amino acids: CASTQRGQGRGYTF.

CDR3 sequence: CASSPDGTFEETQYF. CDR3 nucleotide sequence: TGCGCCAGCAGCCCGGACGGGACTTTCGAAGAGACCCAGTACTTC. The chain couples TRBV5-1 to TRBJ2-5; D possibly corresponds to TRBD2 (6 bases). The CDR3 is made up of 15 amino acids. Trimming stripped 4 bases from V and 3 bases from J, with 16 bases between. CDR1 and CDR2 from the germline V gene are SGHRS and YFSETQ.

The chain carries TRBV11-2 and TRBJ2-5, with 7 bases identical to TRBD1. Germline V CDR1 and CDR2: SGHAT, FQNNGV. The CDR3 extends over 14 amino acids. Trimming at V came to 4 bases and at J to 10 bases, leaving 12 bases not matched to a gene. CDR3 region: CASSSIQGTFIQYF. CDR3 coding DNA: TGTGCCAGCAGCTCGATACAGGGGACATTCATCCAGTACTTC.

V usage is TRBV2 and J usage is TRBJ1-1; D remains ambiguous. Germline V lookup: CDR1 SNHLY, CDR2 FYNNEI. Deletions cut 7 bases from V and 4 bases from J, with 19 bases between. The CDR3 consists of 15 residues. The CDR3 nucleotides read TGTGCCAGCACTAACGACGGGGTAGTTGGCACTGAAGCTTTCTTT. It is translated as CASTNDGVVGTEAFF.

The chain is built from TRBV4-1 and TRBJ2-1, with 9 bases that match TRBD2. With V trimmed by 1 base and J by 6 bases, 1 base remained unmatched. The germline V gene encodes CDR1 MGHRA and CDR2 YSYEKL. This CDR3 comprises 14 residues. CDR3 nucleotide sequence: TGCGCCAGCAGCCAAGTAGCGGGGGCCAATGAGCAGTTCTTC. Its translation: CASSQVAGANEQFF.

The chain has TRBV5-4 and TRBJ2-7; 12 bases are a match to TRBD1. J gave up 7 bases and V 4 bases, and 15 bases lay outside the gene matches. Germline CDR1 and CDR2: SGHNT and YYREEE (reference sequence). CDR3 length: 17 residues. CDR3 DNA: TGTGCCAGCAGCCAAATACTGCCGGGACAGGGGGCAAGGGAGCAGTACTTC. This sequence encodes CASSQILPGQGAREQYF.

The rearrangement joins TRBV19 to TRBJ2-3; tentative D call: TRBD1 (6 bases). Germline V gene sequence: CDR1 LNHDA, CDR2 SQIVND (reference sequence). The germline V and J ends were trimmed by 5 bases and 2 bases, with 14 bases remaining between them. There are 15 residues in the CDR3. CDR3 nucleotide sequence: TGTGCCAGTAGTCCCCTGACAGGTCTCACAGATACGCAGTATTTT. Translation gives CASSPLTGLTDTQYF.

The gene calls are TRBV28 and TRBJ1-1; TRBD1 might be the D (6 bases). V gave up 6 bases and J gave up 4 bases, with 12 bases separating them. Germline V gives CDR1 MDHEN, CDR2 SYDVKM. The CDR3 is made up of 13 amino acids. The CDR3 reads CASRQGVVTEAFF. Written as DNA, the CDR3 is TGTGCCAGCAGACAGGGAGTGGTCACTGAAGCTTTCTTT.

This chain connects TRBV19 to TRBJ1-5; 7 nucleotides agree with TRBD1. The CDR3 length is 18 residues. After removal of 3 bases from V and 4 bases from J, the junction contained 15 bases not matched to a gene. Germline V gene sequence: CDR1 LNHDA, CDR2 SQIVND (reference sequence). The CDR3 nucleotides are TGTGCCAGTAGTATCTCCCCCCCTCAAGGACAGGATAATCAGCCCCAGCATTTT. Protein product: CASSISPPQGQDNQPQHF.

V is TRBV19 and J is TRBJ2-1, with D maybe TRBD2 (5 bases). The CDR3 loop spans 15 amino acids. Germline V lookup: CDR1 LNHDA, CDR2 SQIVND (reference sequence). The V and J ends lost 6 bases and 3 bases respectively, with 15 bases between them. CDR3 in amino acids: CASSMSEGIYNEQFF. The CDR3 nucleotides are TGTGCCAGTAGCATGAGCGAGGGAATCTACAATGAGCAGTTCTTC.

This clone was counted once. The chain couples TRBV2 to TRBJ1-5; D is unresolved. The germline V gene encodes CDR1 SNHLY and CDR2 FYNNEI. Trimming cost V 1 base and J 10 bases, with 11 bases left between them. This CDR3 comprises 13 residues. The CDR3 here is CASSEELGGPQHF. The DNA of the CDR3 is TGTGCCAGCAGTGAAGAGTTAGGAGGTCCCCAGCATTTT. The full variable domain, completed using reference TRBV2 and TRBJ1-5, is EPEVTQTPSHQVTQMGQEVILRCVPISNHLYFYWYRQILGQKVEFLVSFYNNEISEKSEIFDDQFSVERPDGSNFTLKIRSTKLEDSAMYFCASSEELGGPQHFGDGTRLSIL.

The chain joins TRBV5-6 to TRBJ1-6, with 8 positions matching TRBD1. The CDR3 is 15 residues long. The junction had 9 bases not matched to a gene; V was cut back by 3 bases and J by 10 bases. CDR1 and CDR2 from the germline V gene are SGHDT and YYEEEE. The CDR3 bases are TGTGCCAGCAGCTGGACAGGGTCTGTGGGATCACCCCTCCACTTT. Its protein product is CASSWTGSVGSPLHF.

The chain is built from TRBV2 and TRBJ1-2; tentatively, D is TRBD1 (5 bases). CDR1 and CDR2 (germline): SNHLY, FYNNEI. The CDR3 is 16 amino acids. Trimming left V 5 bases short and J 6 bases short, with 22 bases between. CDR3 region: CASSISTPAGPNGYTF. CDR3 DNA sequence: TGTGCCAGCAGTATATCCACCCCCGCAGGGCCAAATGGCTACACCTTC.